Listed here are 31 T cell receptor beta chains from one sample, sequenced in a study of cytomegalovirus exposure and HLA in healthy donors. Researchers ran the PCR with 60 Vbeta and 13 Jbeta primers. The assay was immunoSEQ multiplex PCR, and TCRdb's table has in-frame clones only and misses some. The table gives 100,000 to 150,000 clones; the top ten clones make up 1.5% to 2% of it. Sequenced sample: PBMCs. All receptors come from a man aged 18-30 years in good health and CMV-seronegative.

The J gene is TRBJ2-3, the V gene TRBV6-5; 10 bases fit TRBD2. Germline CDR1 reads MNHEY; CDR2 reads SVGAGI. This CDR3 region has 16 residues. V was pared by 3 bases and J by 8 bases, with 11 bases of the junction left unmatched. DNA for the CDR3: TGTGCCAGCAGTTATATCATGGCTAGCGGGGGTACTACGCAGTATTTT. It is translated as CASSYIMASGGTTQYF.

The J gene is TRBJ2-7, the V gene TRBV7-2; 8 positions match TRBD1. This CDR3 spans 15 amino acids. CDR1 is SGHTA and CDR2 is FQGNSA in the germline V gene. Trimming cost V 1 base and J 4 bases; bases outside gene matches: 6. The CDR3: CASSLVAQGAYEQYF. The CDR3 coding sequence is TGTGCCAGCAGCTTAGTCGCGCAGGGGGCGTACGAGCAGTACTTC.

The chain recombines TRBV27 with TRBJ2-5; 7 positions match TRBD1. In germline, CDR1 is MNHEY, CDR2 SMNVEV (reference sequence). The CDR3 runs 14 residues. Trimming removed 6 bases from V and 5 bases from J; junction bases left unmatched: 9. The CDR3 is CASSLTGRRETQYF. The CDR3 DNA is TGTGCCAGCAGCTTGACAGGGAGACGGGAGACCCAGTACTTC.

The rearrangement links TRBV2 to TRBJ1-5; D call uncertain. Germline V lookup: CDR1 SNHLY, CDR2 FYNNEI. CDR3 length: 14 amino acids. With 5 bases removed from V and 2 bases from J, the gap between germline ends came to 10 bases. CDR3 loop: CASSPGSGNQPQHF. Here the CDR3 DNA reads TGTGCCAGCAGTCCGGGGTCGGGCAATCAGCCCCAGCATTTT.

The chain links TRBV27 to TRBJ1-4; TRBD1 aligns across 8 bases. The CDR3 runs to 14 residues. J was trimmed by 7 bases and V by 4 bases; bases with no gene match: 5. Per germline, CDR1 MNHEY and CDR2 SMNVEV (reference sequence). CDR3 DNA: TGTGCCAGCAGTTCGGACAGGGAAACTGAAAAACTGTTTTTT. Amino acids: CASSSDRETEKLFF.

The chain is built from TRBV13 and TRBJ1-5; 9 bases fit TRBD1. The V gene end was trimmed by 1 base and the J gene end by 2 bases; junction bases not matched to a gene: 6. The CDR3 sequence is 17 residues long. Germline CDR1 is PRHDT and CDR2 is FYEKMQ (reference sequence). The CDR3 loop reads CASSLAGQGLGNQPQHF. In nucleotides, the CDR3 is TGTGCCAGCAGCTTAGCGGGACAGGGACTTGGCAATCAGCCCCAGCATTTT.

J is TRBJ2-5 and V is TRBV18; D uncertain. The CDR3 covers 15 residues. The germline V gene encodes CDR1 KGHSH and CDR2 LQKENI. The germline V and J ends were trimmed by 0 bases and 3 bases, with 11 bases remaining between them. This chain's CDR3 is CASSPPSKEKETQYF. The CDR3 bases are TGTGCCAGCTCACCACCGTCCAAAGAGAAAGAGACCCAGTACTTC.

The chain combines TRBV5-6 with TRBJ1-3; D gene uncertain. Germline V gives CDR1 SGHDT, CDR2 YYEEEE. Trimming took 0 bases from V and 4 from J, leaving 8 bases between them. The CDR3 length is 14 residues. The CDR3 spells CASSLGPGGNTIYF. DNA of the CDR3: TGTGCCAGCAGCTTGGGGCCCGGGGGAAACACCATATATTTT.

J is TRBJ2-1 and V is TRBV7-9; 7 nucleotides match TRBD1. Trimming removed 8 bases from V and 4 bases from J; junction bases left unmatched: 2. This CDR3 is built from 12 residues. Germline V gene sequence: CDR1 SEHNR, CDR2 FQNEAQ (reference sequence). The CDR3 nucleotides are TGTGCCAGCCGGGACAGATACAATGAGCAGTTCTTC. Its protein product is CASRDRYNEQFF.

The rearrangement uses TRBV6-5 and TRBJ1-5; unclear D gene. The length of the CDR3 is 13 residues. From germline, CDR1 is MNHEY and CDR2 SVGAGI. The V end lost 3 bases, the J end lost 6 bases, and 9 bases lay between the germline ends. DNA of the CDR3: TGTGCCAGCAGTTATCTGAGTGGTCAGCCCCAGCATTTT. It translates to CASSYLSGQPQHF.

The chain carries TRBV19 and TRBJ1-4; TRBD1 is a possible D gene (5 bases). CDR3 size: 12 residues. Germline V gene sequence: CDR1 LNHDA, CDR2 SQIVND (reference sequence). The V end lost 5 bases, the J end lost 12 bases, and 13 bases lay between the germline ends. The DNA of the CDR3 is TGTGCCAGTAGTCCAGGGTATGGGGAACTGTTTTTT. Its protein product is CASSPGYGELFF.

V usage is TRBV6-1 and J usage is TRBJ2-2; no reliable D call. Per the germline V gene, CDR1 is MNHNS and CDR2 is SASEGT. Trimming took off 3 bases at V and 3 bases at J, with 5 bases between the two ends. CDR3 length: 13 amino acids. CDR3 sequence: CASSDRDTGELFF. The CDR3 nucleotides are TGTGCCAGCAGTGATAGAGACACCGGGGAGCTGTTTTTT.

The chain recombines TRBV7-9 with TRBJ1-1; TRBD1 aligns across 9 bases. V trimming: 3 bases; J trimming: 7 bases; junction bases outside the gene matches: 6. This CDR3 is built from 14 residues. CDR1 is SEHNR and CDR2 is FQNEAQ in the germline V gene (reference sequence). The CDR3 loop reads CASSLGTGGREAFF. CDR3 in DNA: TGTGCCAGCAGCTTGGGAACAGGGGGCCGTGAAGCTTTCTTT.

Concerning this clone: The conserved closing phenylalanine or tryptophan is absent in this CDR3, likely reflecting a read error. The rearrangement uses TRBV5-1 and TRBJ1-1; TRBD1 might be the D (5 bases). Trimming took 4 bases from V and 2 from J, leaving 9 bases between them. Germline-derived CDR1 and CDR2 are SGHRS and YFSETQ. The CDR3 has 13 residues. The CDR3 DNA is TGCGCCAGCAGCGAGGACACTAACACTGAAGCTTTCATT. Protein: CASSEDTNTEAFI.

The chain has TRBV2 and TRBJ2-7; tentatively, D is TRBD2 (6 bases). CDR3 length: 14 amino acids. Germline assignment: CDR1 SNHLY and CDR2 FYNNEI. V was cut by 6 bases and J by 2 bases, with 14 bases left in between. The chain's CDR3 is CASRGGASPYEQYF. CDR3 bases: TGTGCCAGCAGGGGGGGAGCGTCTCCCTACGAGCAGTACTTC.

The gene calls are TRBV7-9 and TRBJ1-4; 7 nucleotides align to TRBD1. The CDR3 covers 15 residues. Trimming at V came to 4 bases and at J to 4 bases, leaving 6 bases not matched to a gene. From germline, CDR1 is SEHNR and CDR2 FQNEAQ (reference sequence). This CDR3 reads CASSSWDRDNEKLFF. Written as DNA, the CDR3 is TGTGCCAGCAGCTCCTGGGACAGAGATAATGAAAAACTGTTTTTT. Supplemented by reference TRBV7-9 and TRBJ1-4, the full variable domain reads DTGVSQNPRHKITKRGQNVTFRCDPISEHNRLYWYRQTLGQGPEFLTYFQNEAQLEKSRLLSDRFSAERPKGSFSTLEIQRTEQGDSAMYLCASSSWDRDNEKLFFGSGTQLSVL.

DNA for the CDR3: TGTGCCAGCAGCGCCCGACAGGGGACATTGTATGGCTACACCTTC. Translating gives CASSARQGTLYGYTF. The rearrangement joins TRBV7-2 to TRBJ1-2; 8 positions agree with TRBD1. The CDR3 length is 15 residues. Trimming removed 5 bases from V and 5 bases from J; junction bases left unmatched: 10. Germline V gene sequence: CDR1 SGHTA, CDR2 FQGNSA.

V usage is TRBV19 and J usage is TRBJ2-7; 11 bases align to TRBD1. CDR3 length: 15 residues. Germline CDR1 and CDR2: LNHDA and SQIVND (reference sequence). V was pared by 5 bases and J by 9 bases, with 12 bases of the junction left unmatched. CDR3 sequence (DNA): TGTGCCAGTAGTGTCGGGACAGGGGGAATTCGAGCGCAGTACTTC. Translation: CASSVGTGGIRAQYF. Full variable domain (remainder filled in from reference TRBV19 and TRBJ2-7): DGGITQSPKYLFRKEGQNVTLSCEQNLNHDAMYWYRQDPGQGLRLIYYSQIVNDFQKGDIAEGYSVSREKKESFPLTVTSAQKNPTAFYLCASSVGTGGIRAQYFGPGTRLTVT.

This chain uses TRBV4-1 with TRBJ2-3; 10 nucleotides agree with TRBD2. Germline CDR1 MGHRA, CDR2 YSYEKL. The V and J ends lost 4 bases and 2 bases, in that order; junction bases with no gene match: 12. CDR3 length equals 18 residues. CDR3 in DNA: TGCGCCAGCAGCCTCAGTCCGGGAGCGGGAGGGACCACAGATACGCAGTATTTT. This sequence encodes CASSLSPGAGGTTDTQYF.

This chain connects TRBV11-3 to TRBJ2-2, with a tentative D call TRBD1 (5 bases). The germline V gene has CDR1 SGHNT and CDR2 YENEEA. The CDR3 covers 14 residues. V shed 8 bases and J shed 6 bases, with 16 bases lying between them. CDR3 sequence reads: CASRGLQGAGELFF. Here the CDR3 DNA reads TGTGCCAGCCGTGGGCTACAAGGGGCCGGGGAGCTGTTTTTT.

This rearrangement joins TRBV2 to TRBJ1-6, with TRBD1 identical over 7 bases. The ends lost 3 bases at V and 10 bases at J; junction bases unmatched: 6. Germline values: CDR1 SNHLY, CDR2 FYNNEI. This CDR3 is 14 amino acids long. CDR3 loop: CASSDTGVVSPLHF. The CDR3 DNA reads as TGTGCCAGCAGTGATACAGGGGTAGTGTCACCCCTCCACTTT.

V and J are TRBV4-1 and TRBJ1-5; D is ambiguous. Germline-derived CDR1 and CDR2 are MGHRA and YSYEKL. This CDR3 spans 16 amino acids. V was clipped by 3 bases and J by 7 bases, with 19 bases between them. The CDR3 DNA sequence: TGCGCCAGCAGCCAGGAGGGCCCGACCCCGGACCAGCCCCAGCATTTT. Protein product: CASSQEGPTPDQPQHF.

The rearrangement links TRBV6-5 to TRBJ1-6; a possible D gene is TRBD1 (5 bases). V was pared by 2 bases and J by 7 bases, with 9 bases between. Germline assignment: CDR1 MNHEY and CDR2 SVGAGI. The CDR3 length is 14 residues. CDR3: CASSYQGNNSPLHF. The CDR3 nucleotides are TGTGCCAGCAGTTACCAGGGAAACAATTCACCCCTCCACTTT.

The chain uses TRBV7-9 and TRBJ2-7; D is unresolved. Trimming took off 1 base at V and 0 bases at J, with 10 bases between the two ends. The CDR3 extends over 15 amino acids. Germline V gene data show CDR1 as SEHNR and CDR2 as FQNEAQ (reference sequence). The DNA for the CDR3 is TGTGCCAGCAGCTTAGTAGCTCTTAGCTCCTACGAGCAGTACTTC. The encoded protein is CASSLVALSSYEQYF.

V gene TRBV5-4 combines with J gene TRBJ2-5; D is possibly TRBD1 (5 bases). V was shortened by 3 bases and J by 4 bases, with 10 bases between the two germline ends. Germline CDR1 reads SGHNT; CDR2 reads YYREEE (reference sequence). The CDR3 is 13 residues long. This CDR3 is CASSSTGRETQYF. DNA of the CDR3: TGTGCCAGCAGCTCCACAGGAAGAGAGACCCAGTACTTC. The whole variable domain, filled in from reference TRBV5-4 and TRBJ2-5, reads ETGVTQSPTHLIKTRGQQVTLRCSSQSGHNTVSWYQQALGQGPQFIFQYYREEENGRGNFPPRFSGLQFPNYSSELNVNALELDDSALYLCASSSTGRETQYFGPGTRLLVL.

CDR3 residues: CASSLRTEVNSPLHF. CDR3 DNA sequence: TGCGCCAGCAGCCTCAGGACAGAAGTCAATTCACCCCTCCACTTT. This chain uses TRBV4-3 with TRBJ1-6, with a possible D match to TRBD1 (6 bases). CDR1 LGHNA and CDR2 YSLEER come from the germline V gene. This CDR3 is built from 15 residues. V lost 4 bases and J lost 7, with 14 bases in between.

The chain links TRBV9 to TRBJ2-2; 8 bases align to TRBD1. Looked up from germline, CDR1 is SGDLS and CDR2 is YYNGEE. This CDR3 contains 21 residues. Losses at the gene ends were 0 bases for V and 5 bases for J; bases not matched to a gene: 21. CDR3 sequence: CASSVVGGRQGAFRFTGELFF. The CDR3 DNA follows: TGTGCCAGCAGCGTAGTTGGAGGTCGGCAGGGGGCGTTCCGATTTACCGGGGAGCTGTTTTTT.

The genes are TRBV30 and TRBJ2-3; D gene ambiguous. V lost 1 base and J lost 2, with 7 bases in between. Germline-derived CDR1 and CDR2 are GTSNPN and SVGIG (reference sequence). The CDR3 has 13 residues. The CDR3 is CAWSGLHTDTQYF. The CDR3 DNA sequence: TGTGCCTGGAGTGGACTTCACACAGATACGCAGTATTTT.

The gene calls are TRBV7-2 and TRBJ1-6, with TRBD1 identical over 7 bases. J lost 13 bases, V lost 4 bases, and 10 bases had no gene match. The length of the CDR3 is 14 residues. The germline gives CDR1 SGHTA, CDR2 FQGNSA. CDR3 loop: CASSSWTGSIPLHF. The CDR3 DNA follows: TGTGCCAGCAGCTCATGGACAGGCAGCATCCCCCTCCACTTT.

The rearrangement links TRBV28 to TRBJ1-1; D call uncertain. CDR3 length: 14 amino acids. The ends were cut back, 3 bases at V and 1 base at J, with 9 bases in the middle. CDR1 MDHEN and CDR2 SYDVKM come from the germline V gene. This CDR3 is CASSFNRRNTEAFF. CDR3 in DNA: TGTGCCAGCAGTTTCAACAGACGGAACACTGAAGCTTTCTTT.

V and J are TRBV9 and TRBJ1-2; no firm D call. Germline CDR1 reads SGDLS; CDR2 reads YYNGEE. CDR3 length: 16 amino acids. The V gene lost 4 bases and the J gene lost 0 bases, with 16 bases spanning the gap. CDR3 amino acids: CASSIALYTTNYGYTF. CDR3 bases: TGTGCCAGCAGCATCGCGCTGTATACCACTAACTATGGCTACACCTTC.